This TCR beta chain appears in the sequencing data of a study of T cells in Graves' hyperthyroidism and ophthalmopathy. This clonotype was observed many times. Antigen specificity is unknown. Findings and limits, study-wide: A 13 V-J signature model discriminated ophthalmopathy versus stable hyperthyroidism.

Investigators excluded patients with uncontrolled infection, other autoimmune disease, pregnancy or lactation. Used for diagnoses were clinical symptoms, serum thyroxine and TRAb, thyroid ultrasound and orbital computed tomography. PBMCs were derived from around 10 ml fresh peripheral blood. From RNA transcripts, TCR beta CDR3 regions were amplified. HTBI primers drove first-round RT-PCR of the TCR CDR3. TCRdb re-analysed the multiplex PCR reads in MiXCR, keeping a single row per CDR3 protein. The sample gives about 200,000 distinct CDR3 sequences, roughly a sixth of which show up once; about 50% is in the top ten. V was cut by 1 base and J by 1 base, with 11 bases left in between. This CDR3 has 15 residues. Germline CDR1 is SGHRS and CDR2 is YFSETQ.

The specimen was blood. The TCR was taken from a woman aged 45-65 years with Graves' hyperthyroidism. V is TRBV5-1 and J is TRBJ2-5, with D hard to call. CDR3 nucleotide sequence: TGCGCCAGCAGCTTGTACGGCCAACGCCAAGAGACCCAGTACTTC. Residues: CASSLYGQRQETQYF.